The present entry profiles one T cell receptor (beta chain) with its context. CDR3 size: 15 residues. V was cut by 0 bases and J by 0 bases, with 9 bases left in between. Germline V gene data show CDR1 as SGHRS and CDR2 as YFSETQ. The sample is drawn from a study of patients and donors after allogeneic stem cell transplantation. In TCRdb, the RT-PCR reads were re-called with MiXCR into one record per CDR3 protein. The sample holds more than 850,000 distinct CDR3 sequences, about a sixth seen once. The receptor comes from a human donor who was either an allogeneic HSCT recipient or a stem cell or donor lymphocyte infusion donor (not recorded which). It is not recorded whose cells these are; they may come from a transplant donor. The rearrangement joins TRBV5-1 to TRBJ1-1; D gene uncertain. Sequenced: blood, either unsorted or a sorted T cell fraction (not recorded which). The CDR3 here is CASSLEGQMNTEAFF. CDR3 bases: TGCGCCAGCAGCTTGGAAGGTCAGATGAACACTGAAGCTTTCTTT.